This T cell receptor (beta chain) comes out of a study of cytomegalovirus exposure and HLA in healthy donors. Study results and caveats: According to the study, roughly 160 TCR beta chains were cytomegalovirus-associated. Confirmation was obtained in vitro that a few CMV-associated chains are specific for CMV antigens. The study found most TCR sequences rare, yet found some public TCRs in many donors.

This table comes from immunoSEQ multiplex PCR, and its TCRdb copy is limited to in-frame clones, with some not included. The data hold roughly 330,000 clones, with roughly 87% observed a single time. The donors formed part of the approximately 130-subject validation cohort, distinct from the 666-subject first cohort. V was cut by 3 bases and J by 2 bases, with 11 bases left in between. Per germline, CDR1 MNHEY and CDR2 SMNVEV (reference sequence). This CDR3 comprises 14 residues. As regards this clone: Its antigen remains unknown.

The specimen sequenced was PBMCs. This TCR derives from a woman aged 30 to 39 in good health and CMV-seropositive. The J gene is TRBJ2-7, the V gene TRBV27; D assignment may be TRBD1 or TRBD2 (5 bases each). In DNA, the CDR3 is TGTGCCAGCAGTTTCGGGACGCATGCCTACGAGCAGTACTTC. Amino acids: CASSFGTHAYEQYF.